Listed here are 11 T cell receptor beta chains from one sample, sequenced in a study of T cell changes during pregnancy in multiple sclerosis. This table comes from immunoSEQ multiplex PCR, and its TCRdb copy is limited to in-frame clones, with some not included. The sample carries under 90,000 clones, nearly 95% recorded once. Specimen: peripheral blood, collected in the second trimester of pregnancy. These receptors originate from a female donor in good health, enrolled as a control in a pregnancy study.

The V call is TRBV4-1, the J call TRBJ2-3, with 11 bases fitting TRBD2. Per the germline V gene, CDR1 is MGHRA and CDR2 is YSYEKL. This CDR3 comprises 16 residues. V shed 2 bases and J 4 bases; nucleotides not matched to a gene: 5. The CDR3 nucleotides are TGCGCCAGCAGCCAATCACTAGCGGGAGTCCCAGATACGCAGTATTTT. It codes for CASSQSLAGVPDTQYF.

The CDR3 region is CASSLLREQFF. The CDR3 DNA reads as TGTGCCAGCAGCTTGTTGCGGGAGCAGTTCTTC. The chain recombines TRBV5-6 with TRBJ2-1, with no clear D. Germline assignment: CDR1 SGHDT and CDR2 YYEEEE. V was pared by 1 base and J by 10 bases, with 6 bases between. The CDR3 covers 11 residues. The variable domain in full, completed from reference TRBV5-6 and TRBJ2-1, reads DAGVTQSPTHLIKTRGQQVTLRCSPKSGHDTVSWYQQALGQGPQFIFQYYEEEERQRGNFPDRFSGHQFPNYSSELNVNALLLGDSALYLCASSLLREQFFGPGTRLTVL.

The chain is built from TRBV2 and TRBJ2-3, with D possibly TRBD2 on 5 matching bases. Germline CDR1 SNHLY, CDR2 FYNNEI. V lost 4 bases and J lost 4, with 15 bases in between. The CDR3 has 15 amino acids. The CDR3 DNA follows: TGTGCCAGCAGTGCTGTAGCGAGAGGATCAGATACGCAGTATTTT. Residues: CASSAVARGSDTQYF.

V is TRBV27 and J is TRBJ2-7; 8 nucleotides agree with TRBD2. With 5 bases clipped from V and 0 bases from J, the junction kept 3 bases outside the gene matches. CDR1 and CDR2 from the germline V gene are MNHEY and SMNVEV (reference sequence). This CDR3 is 14 amino acids long. The CDR3 spells CASSSGGSSYEQYF. DNA for the CDR3: TGTGCCAGCAGTAGCGGGGGTAGCTCCTACGAGCAGTACTTC.

V gene TRBV7-9 combines with J gene TRBJ2-6, with D possibly being TRBD1 (5 bases). Trimming removed 5 bases from V and 0 bases from J, with 11 bases in between. CDR3 length: 16 residues. Germline V lookup: CDR1 SEHNR, CDR2 FQNEAQ (reference sequence). The CDR3 nucleotides are TGTGCCAGCAGCATTACAGGCCCCTCTGGGGCCAACGTCCTGACTTTC. This codes for CASSITGPSGANVLTF.

The rearrangement links TRBV5-1 to TRBJ2-2; maybe TRBD1 (6 bases). Trimming removed 6 bases from V and 0 bases from J, with 9 bases in between. The CDR3 is 14 amino acids. In germline, CDR1 is SGHRS, CDR2 YFSETQ. CDR3 residues: CASTGTTNTGELFF. The CDR3 region has the DNA TGCGCCAGCACCGGGACAACGAACACCGGGGAGCTGTTTTTT.

This clone showed up just once. V and J are TRBV5-1 and TRBJ2-4, with TRBD1 matching over 8 bases. V lost 3 bases, J lost 8 bases, and 10 bases stayed unmatched. The CDR3 is 15 residues long. From germline, CDR1 is SGHRS and CDR2 YFSETQ. CDR3: CASSSGQGYLDIQYF. The CDR3 nucleotides read TGCGCCAGCAGCTCTGGACAGGGATATTTGGACATTCAGTACTTC.

A single count supports this clone. The genes are TRBV27 and TRBJ1-1; TRBD1 matches 9 bases. V shed 8 bases and J 4 bases; nucleotides not matched to a gene: 11. CDR1 and CDR2 (germline): MNHEY, SMNVEV (reference sequence). The CDR3 loop spans 15 amino acids. The CDR3 is CASLNRGRLSTEAFF. In DNA, the CDR3 is TGTGCCAGCCTTAACAGGGGGCGCCTTAGCACTGAAGCTTTCTTT.

The CDR3 region has the DNA TGTGCCAGCAGCCCCTTCGGGATCAACACTGAAGCTTTCTTT. As protein: CASSPFGINTEAFF. The chain recombines TRBV7-2 with TRBJ1-1, with D hard to call. The CDR3 has 14 residues. Between the trimmed V and J ends, which lost 5 bases and 2 bases, there was a span of 12 bases. The germline V gene encodes CDR1 SGHTA and CDR2 FQGNSA.

This sequence joins TRBV7-2 and TRBJ2-3, with 14 bases matching TRBD2. J gave up 1 base and V 3 bases, and 9 bases lay outside the gene matches. CDR1 and CDR2 from the germline V gene are SGHTA and FQGNSA. This CDR3 has 19 residues. CDR3 coding DNA: TGTGCCAGCAGCTTCCGGGGACTAGCGGGAGTAGTGGGCACAGATACGCAGTATTTT. This translates into CASSFRGLAGVVGTDTQYF.

This chain links TRBV28 with TRBJ2-3; perhaps TRBD2 as D (5 bases). Germline V gives CDR1 MDHEN, CDR2 SYDVKM. V shed 6 bases and J shed 7 bases, with 14 bases lying between them. The CDR3 has 13 amino acids. The CDR3 bases are TGTGCCAGCAGCACGGGAAGCACGAATACGCAGTATTTT. This sequence encodes CASSTGSTNTQYF.